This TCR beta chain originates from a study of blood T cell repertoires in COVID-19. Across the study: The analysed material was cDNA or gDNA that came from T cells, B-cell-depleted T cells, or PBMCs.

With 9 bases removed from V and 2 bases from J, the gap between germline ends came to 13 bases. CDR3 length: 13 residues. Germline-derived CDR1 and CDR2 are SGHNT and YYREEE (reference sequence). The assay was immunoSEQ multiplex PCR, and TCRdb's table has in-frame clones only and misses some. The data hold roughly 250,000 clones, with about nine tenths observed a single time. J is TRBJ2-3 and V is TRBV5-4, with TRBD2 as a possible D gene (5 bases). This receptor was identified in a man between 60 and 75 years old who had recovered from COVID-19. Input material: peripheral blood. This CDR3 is CATAVGATDTQYF. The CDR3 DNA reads TGTGCCACCGCCGTGGGAGCCACAGATACGCAGTATTTT.